A single sample gave rise to the 19 T cell receptor beta chains below, sequenced in a study of blood T cell repertoires in COVID-19. This table comes from immunoSEQ multiplex PCR, and its TCRdb copy is limited to in-frame clones, with some not included. The sample has hundreds of thousands of clones, roughly 87% seen once. Material for sequencing was peripheral blood. The receptors come from a man aged 18 to 29 with active or convalescent COVID-19.

This chain connects TRBV6-5 to TRBJ1-1, with TRBD1 matching over 9 bases. The ends lost 2 bases at V and 5 bases at J; junction bases unmatched: 3. This CDR3 has 14 residues. From germline, CDR1 is MNHEY and CDR2 SVGAGI. The CDR3 is CASSYGTGRTEAFF. The CDR3 DNA reads TGTGCCAGCAGTTACGGGACAGGGAGAACTGAAGCTTTCTTT.

The chain recombines TRBV11-2 with TRBJ2-3; D is unclear. This CDR3 region has 10 residues. Germline CDR1 is SGHAT and CDR2 is FQNNGV. Trimming removed 5 bases from V and 7 bases from J, with 4 bases in between. The CDR3 DNA follows: TGTGCCAGCAGCCATTATACGCAGTATTTT. This sequence encodes CASSHYTQYF.

The CDR3 loop is CASSPRTGANYGYTF. The CDR3 coding sequence is TGTGCCAGCAGCCCCAGGACAGGGGCTAACTATGGCTACACCTTC. This chain uses TRBV7-6 with TRBJ1-2, with 9 bases identical to TRBD1. Germline CDR1 SGHVS, CDR2 FNYEAQ. The CDR3 runs to 15 residues. V lost 5 bases, J lost 0 bases, and 4 bases stayed unmatched.

This chain connects TRBV2 to TRBJ2-7; tentative D call: TRBD2 (6 bases). V lost 6 bases and J 4 bases, leaving 10 bases between the germline ends. The CDR3 has 12 amino acids. Germline-derived CDR1 and CDR2 are SNHLY and FYNNEI. For the CDR3, the DNA is TGTGCCAGCAGAGGGCGGGGTTACGAGCAGTACTTC. Translated, it gives CASRGRGYEQYF. The variable domain in full, completed from reference TRBV2 and TRBJ2-7, reads EPEVTQTPSHQVTQMGQEVILRCVPISNHLYFYWYRQILGQKVEFLVSFYNNEISEKSEIFDDQFSVERPDGSNFTLKIRSTKLEDSAMYFCASRGRGYEQYFGPGTRLTVT.

The gene calls are TRBV9 and TRBJ2-1, with a possible D match to TRBD2 (6 bases). The CDR3 runs to 15 residues. V was clipped by 0 bases and J by 3 bases, with 10 bases between them. Germline loops: CDR1 SGDLS, CDR2 YYNGEE. DNA for the CDR3: TGTGCCAGCAGCGTAGGTGGGAGGTACTACAATGAGCAGTTCTTC. This codes for CASSVGGRYYNEQFF.

The chain joins TRBV2 to TRBJ2-3; D possibly corresponds to TRBD1 (6 bases). Germline CDR1 is SNHLY and CDR2 is FYNNEI. The V and J ends lost 10 bases and 4 bases respectively, with 15 bases between them. The CDR3 covers 13 residues. The CDR3 DNA sequence: TGTGCCAAATGGGGAAGGGGGTCAGATACGCAGTATTTT. Translated, it gives CAKWGRGSDTQYF.

V usage is TRBV11-3 and J usage is TRBJ2-7, with 8 bases identical to TRBD1. Germline CDR1 and CDR2: SGHNT and YENEEA. Trimming removed 5 bases from V and 1 base from J; junction bases left unmatched: 7. CDR3 length: 15 amino acids. The CDR3 DNA sequence: TGTGCCAGCAGCCGCGGGACAGGCTCTTCCTACGAGCAGTACTTC. Protein sequence: CASSRGTGSSYEQYF.

This clone was picked up a small number of times. The gene calls are TRBV6-4 and TRBJ2-6; the D gene is possibly TRBD1 (5 bases). The ends were cut back, 2 bases at V and 0 bases at J, with 5 bases in the middle. CDR3 length: 15 amino acids. CDR1 is MRHNA and CDR2 is SNTAGT in the germline V gene. In nucleotides, the CDR3 is TGTGCCAGCAGTGACGACAGCTCTGGGGCCAACGTCCTGACTTTC. As protein: CASSDDSSGANVLTF.

The CDR3 sequence is CASRRLRDNYGYTF. CDR3 nucleotide sequence: TGTGCCAGCAGGCGTTTGCGGGACAACTATGGCTACACCTTC. The rearrangement uses TRBV6-5 and TRBJ1-2, with D perhaps TRBD1 (5 bases). The germline V gene encodes CDR1 MNHEY and CDR2 SVGAGI. The length of the CDR3 is 14 residues. V lost 6 bases, J lost 2 bases, and 13 bases lay in between.

This clone was seen a few times. The V gene is TRBV20-1, the J gene TRBJ2-7; D is possibly TRBD2 (5 bases). The V and J ends lost 5 bases and 2 bases respectively, with 7 bases between them. The CDR3 is 11 amino acids. CDR1 and CDR2 from the germline V gene are DFQATT and SNEGSKA (reference sequence). Here the CDR3 DNA reads TGCAGTGCTGAGGGCACCTACGAGCAGTACTTC. It translates to CSAEGTYEQYF.

The rearrangement joins TRBV5-1 to TRBJ2-2; tentative D call: TRBD1 (6 bases). This CDR3 contains 16 residues. The V and J ends lost 7 bases and 2 bases respectively, with 18 bases between them. Germline V CDR1 and CDR2: SGHRS, YFSETQ. In DNA, the CDR3 is TGCGCCAGCCGATCTTCCGGGACAAGAAACACCGGGGAGCTGTTTTTT. This sequence encodes CASRSSGTRNTGELFF.

V and J are TRBV5-1 and TRBJ1-1; no firm D call. Germline V gene data show CDR1 as SGHRS and CDR2 as YFSETQ. The CDR3 consists of 14 residues. V was trimmed by 4 bases and J by 7 bases, leaving 17 bases between them. CDR3 DNA sequence: TGCGCCAGCAGCCCGAACCGGGGAGCCGATGAAGCTTTCTTT. Protein: CASSPNRGADEAFF.

V gene TRBV6-6 combines with J gene TRBJ1-1; TRBD1 might be the D (5 bases). Trimming took off 0 bases at V and 6 bases at J, with 11 bases between the two ends. Germline loops: CDR1 MNHNY, CDR2 SVGAGI (reference sequence). This CDR3 is 14 amino acids long. The CDR3 nucleotides read TGTGCCAGCAGTTACTCAGGGACTGGGGCTGAAGCTTTCTTT. The encoded protein is CASSYSGTGAEAFF.

This chain connects TRBV11-2 to TRBJ2-4, with 12 bases identical to TRBD1. The ends lost 4 bases at V and 7 bases at J; junction bases unmatched: 8. The CDR3 spans 16 residues. CDR1 and CDR2 from the germline V gene are SGHAT and FQNNGV. The CDR3 here is CASSSGTGGSRNIQYF. In nucleotides, the CDR3 is TGTGCCAGCAGCTCCGGGACAGGGGGCAGTAGGAACATTCAGTACTTC.

V and J are TRBV28 and TRBJ1-1, with D maybe TRBD1 (5 bases). The CDR3 runs 12 residues. Germline loops: CDR1 MDHEN, CDR2 SYDVKM. The V and J ends lost 8 bases and 4 bases respectively, with 11 bases between them. CDR3 sequence reads: CASLLGGTEAFF. CDR3 bases: TGTGCCAGCCTCCTCGGGGGCACTGAAGCTTTCTTT.

This chain joins TRBV5-4 and TRBJ1-1; no firm D call. CDR3 size: 15 residues. V gave up 0 bases and J gave up 1 base, with 10 bases separating them. Germline-derived CDR1 and CDR2 are SGHNT and YYREEE (reference sequence). The CDR3 protein is CASSLVSRQNTEAFF. The CDR3 nucleotides read TGTGCCAGCAGCTTGGTTAGCCGTCAGAACACTGAAGCTTTCTTT.

With regard to this clone: The sample carries other DNA sequences with the same CDR3. V usage is TRBV5-1 and J usage is TRBJ2-7; 8 bases line up with TRBD2. V dropped 0 bases and J dropped 7; count of bases not matched to a gene: 6. The length of the CDR3 is 14 residues. Per germline, CDR1 SGHRS and CDR2 YFSETQ. The CDR3 here is CASSLGGLAGEQYF. The DNA of the CDR3 is TGCGCCAGCAGCTTGGGAGGGTTAGCGGGGGAGCAGTACTTC.

This chain uses TRBV2 with TRBJ1-6, with 8 positions matching TRBD1. The junction had 10 bases not matched to a gene; V was cut back by 7 bases and J by 8 bases. The germline V gene has CDR1 SNHLY and CDR2 FYNNEI. This CDR3 is 15 amino acids long. In nucleotides, the CDR3 is TGTGCCAGCACCCCCCAGGGGGGACAGGATTCACCCCTCCACTTT. It translates to CASTPQGGQDSPLHF.

Notes on this clone: In the same sample, other DNA sequences code for this CDR3. This chain joins TRBV28 and TRBJ1-2; tentative D call: TRBD1 (5 bases). The CDR3 has 14 residues. Germline assignment: CDR1 MDHEN and CDR2 SYDVKM. Trimming removed 0 bases at V and 0 bases at J, with 5 bases between. In nucleotides, the CDR3 is TGTGCCAGCAGTTTATGGGGGCCTAACTATGGCTACACCTTC. Its protein is CASSLWGPNYGYTF.